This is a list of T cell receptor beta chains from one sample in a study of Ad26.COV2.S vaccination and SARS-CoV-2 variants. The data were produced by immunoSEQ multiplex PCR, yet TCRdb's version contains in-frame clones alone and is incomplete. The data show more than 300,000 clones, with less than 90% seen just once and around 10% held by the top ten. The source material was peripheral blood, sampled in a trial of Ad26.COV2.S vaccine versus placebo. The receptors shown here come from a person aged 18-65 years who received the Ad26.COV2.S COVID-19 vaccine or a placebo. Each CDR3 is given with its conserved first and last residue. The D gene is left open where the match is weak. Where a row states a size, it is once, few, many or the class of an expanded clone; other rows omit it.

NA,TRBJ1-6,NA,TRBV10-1,CASSELHNSPLHF,TGCGCCAGCAGTGAGCTCCATAATTCACCCCTCCACTTT
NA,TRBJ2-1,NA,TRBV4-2,CASSIKVPQIDEQFF,TGTGCCAGCAGCATTAAGGTTCCCCAAATAGATGAGCAGTTCTTC
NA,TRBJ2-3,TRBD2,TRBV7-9,CASSPPTSGGGDTQYF,TGTGCCAGCAGCCCTCCGACTAGCGGGGGAGGAGATACGCAGTATTTT
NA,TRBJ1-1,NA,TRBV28,CASSLWTPGRGNTEAFF,TGTGCCAGCAGTTTATGGACACCGGGGAGGGGGAACACTGAAGCTTTCTTT
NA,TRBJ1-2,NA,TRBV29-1,CSAGGLSVGNYGYTF,TGCAGCGCTGGGGGACTGAGCGTGGGTAACTATGGCTACACCTTC
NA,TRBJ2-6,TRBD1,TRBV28,CASSLGGQGSSGANVLTF,TGTGCCAGCAGTTTAGGTGGACAGGGGTCCTCTGGGGCCAACGTCCTGACTTTC
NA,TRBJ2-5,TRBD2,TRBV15,CATSRESWASGVQETQYF,TGTGCCACCAGCAGAGAATCATGGGCTAGCGGGGTTCAAGAGACCCAGTACTTC
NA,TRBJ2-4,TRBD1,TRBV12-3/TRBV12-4,CASSFRMGQALYF,TGTGCCAGCAGTTTTCGGATGGGACAGGCCTTGTACTTC
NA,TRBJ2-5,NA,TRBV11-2,CASSLSVRETQYF,TGTGCCAGCAGCTTAAGCGTTCGGGAGACCCAGTACTTC
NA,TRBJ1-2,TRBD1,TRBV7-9,CASSLGQNNYGYTF,TGTGCCAGCAGCTTGGGACAGAATAACTATGGCTACACCTTC
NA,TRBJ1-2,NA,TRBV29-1,CSVDFRAPNYGYTF,TGCAGCGTTGACTTTCGGGCCCCTAACTATGGCTACACCTTC
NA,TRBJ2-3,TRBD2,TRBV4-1,CASSQVKTSGATSTDTQYF,TGCGCCAGCAGCCAAGTGAAAACTAGCGGGGCCACTAGCACAGATACGCAGTATTTT
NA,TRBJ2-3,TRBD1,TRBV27,CASSLPTGGTDTQYF,TGTGCCAGCAGTTTACCCACAGGGGGCACAGATACGCAGTATTTT
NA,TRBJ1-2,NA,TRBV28,CASSPPRWSEGYTF,TGTGCCAGCAGTCCCCCAAGGTGGAGTGAGGGCTACACCTTC
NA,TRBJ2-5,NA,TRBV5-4,CASSLDPPETQYF,TGTGCCAGCAGCTTGGACCCCCCGGAGACCCAGTACTTC
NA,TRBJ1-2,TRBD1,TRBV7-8,CASSYQPRDRGYGYTF,TGTGCCAGCAGCTACCAGCCCCGTGACAGGGGCTATGGCTACACCTTC
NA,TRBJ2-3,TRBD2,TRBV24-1,CATSDPLAESTDTQYF,TGTGCCACCAGTGATCCCCTAGCGGAATCCACAGATACGCAGTATTTT
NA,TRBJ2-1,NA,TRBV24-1,CATSDFGGPNSEQFF,TGTGCCACCAGTGATTTTGGGGGGCCCAACAGTGAGCAGTTCTTC
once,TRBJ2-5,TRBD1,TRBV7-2,CASRSSGGAETQYF,TGTGCCAGCAGGTCGTCAGGGGGCGCTGAGACCCAGTACTTC
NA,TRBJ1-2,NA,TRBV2,CASREAPVGYTF,TGTGCCAGCAGAGAAGCGCCGGTGGGCTACACCTTC
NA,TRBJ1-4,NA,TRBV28,CASSLQRGRRTAKEKLFF,TGTGCCAGCAGTCTACAGAGGGGGAGACGGACAGCGAAGGAAAAACTGTTTTTT
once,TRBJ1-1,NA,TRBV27,CASSSRALNTEAFF,TGTGCCAGCAGTTCAAGGGCACTGAACACTGAAGCTTTCTTT
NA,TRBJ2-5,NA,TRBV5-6,CASSLWAAQETQYF,TGTGCCAGCAGCTTGTGGGCAGCCCAAGAGACCCAGTACTTC
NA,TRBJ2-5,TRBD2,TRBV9,CASSVHPVSLAGGIEETQYF,TGTGCCAGCAGCGTACATCCAGTGAGTCTAGCGGGGGGGATAGAAGAGACCCAGTACTTC
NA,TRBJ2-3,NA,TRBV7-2,CASSDVRGATQYF,TGTGCCAGCAGCGACGTCAGGGGAGCTACGCAGTATTTT
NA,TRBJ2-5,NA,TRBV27,CASSRTGGQETQYF,TGTGCCAGCAGTCGAACAGGAGGCCAAGAGACCCAGTACTTC
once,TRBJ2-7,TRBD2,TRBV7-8,CASSRSGSYEQYF,TGTGCCAGCAGCCGTAGCGGGAGTTATGAGCAGTACTTC
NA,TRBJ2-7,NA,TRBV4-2,CASSQVGSSYEQYF,TGTGCCAGCAGCCAAGTTGGCAGCTCCTACGAGCAGTACTTC
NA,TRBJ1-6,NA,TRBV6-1,CASSENQGRSPLHF,TGTGCCAGCAGTGAAAACCAGGGACGCTCACCCCTCCACTTT
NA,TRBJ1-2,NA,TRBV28,CASNDGGDYGYTF,TGTGCCAGCAACGATGGGGGCGACTATGGCTACACCTTC
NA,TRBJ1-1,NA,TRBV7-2,CASSLSGPRGEAFF,TGTGCCAGCAGCTTGTCCGGGCCCCGAGGTGAAGCTTTCTTT
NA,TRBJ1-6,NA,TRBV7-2,CASSLQGRDNSPLHF,TGTGCCAGCAGCTTACAGGGGAGAGATAATTCACCCCTCCACTTT
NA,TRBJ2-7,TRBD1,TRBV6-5,CASSPRDREGKEYF,TGTGCCAGCAGCCCCCGGGACAGGGAGGGGAAGGAGTACTTC
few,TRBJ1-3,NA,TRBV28,CASSTGPYSGNTIYF,TGTGCCAGCAGTACCGGACCGTACTCTGGAAACACCATATATTTT